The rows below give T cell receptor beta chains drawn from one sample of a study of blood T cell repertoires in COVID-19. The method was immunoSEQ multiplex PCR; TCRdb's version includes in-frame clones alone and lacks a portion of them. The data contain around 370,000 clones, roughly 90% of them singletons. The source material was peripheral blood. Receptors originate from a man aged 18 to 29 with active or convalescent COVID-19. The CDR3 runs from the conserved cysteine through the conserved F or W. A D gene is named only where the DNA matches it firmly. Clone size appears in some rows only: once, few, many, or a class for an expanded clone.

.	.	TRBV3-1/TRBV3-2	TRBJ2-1	TGTGCCAGCAGCCAAATCTATGAGCAGTTCTTC	CASSQIYEQFF
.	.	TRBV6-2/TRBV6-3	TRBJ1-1	TGTGCCAGCAGTTACTCTAGGGGCGCGGTCACTGAAGCTTTCTTT	CASSYSRGAVTEAFF
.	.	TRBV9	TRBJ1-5	TGTGCCAGCAGCGAGGGAGGGGGCAATCAGCCCCAGCATTTT	CASSEGGGNQPQHF
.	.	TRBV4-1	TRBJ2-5	TGCGCCAGCAGCCAAGATCTTGGCCTCTCGGAGACCCAGTACTTC	CASSQDLGLSETQYF
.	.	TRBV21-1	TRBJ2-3	TGTGCCAGCGGTCGAACAGGGTGCACAGATACGCAGTATTTT	CASGRTGCTDTQYF
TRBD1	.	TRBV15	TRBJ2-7	TGTGCCACCAGCAGAGAAACAGGGGGTGGCTACGAGCAGTACTTC	CATSRETGGGYEQYF
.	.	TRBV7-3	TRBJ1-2	TGTGCCAGCAGCTTTGGAGACTTGCGTGGCTACACCTTC	CASSFGDLRGYTF
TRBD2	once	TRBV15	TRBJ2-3	TGTGCCATCAGCGCTAGCGGGATGACCTTTGATACGCAGTATTTT	CAISASGMTFDTQYF
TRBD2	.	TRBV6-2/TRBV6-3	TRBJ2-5	TGTGCCAGCAGTTACGGACCGCCGGGGGGGACCCAGTACTTC	CASSYGPPGGTQYF
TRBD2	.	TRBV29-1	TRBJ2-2	TGCAGCGTTGAGGGGACTAGCGGGAGTCTCACCGGGGAGCTGTTTTTT	CSVEGTSGSLTGELFF
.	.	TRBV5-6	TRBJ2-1	TGTGCCAGCAGTCTAAGGCGGGGAATCACTGAGCAGTTCTTC	CASSLRRGITEQFF
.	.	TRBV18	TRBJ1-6	TGTGCCAGCTCACCTAAAACGACAGCTTCACCCCTCCACTTT	CASSPKTTASPLHF
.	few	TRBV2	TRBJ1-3	TGTGCCAGCAGTGGGGAGGGCGGCCCCATATATTTT	CASSGEGGPIYF
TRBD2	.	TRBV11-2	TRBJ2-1	TGTGCCAGCAGCCCGAGACTAGCGGGATTTTTATCCAGCGAGCAGTTCTTC	CASSPRLAGFLSSEQFF
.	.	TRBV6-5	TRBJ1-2	TGTGCCAGCAGTCGACAATCACAGGGAACCTATGGCTACACCTTC	CASSRQSQGTYGYTF
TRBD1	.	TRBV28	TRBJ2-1	TGTGCCAGCAGTTTATCTTCTGGGACAGGGTGGTTAGAGACCTACAATGAGCAGTTCTTC	CASSLSSGTGWLETYNEQFF
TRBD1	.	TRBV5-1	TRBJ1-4	TGCGCCAGCAGCGGGACAGCACCTAATGAAAAACTGTTTTTT	CASSGTAPNEKLFF
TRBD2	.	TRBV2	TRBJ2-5	TGTGCCAGCAGCAAAGAAGGACTAGCAGGGGAGACCCAGTACTTC	CASSKEGLAGETQYF
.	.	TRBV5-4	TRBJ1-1	TGTGCCAGCAGCCTTGTCCCTAGCGGGGTTGAAGCTTTCTTT	CASSLVPSGVEAFF
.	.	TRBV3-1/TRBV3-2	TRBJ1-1	TGTGCCAGCAGCCGATCGGACAGATTGAACACTGAAGCTTTCTTT	CASSRSDRLNTEAFF
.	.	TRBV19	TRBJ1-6	TGTGCCAGTAGCATTTATAGCTCCTATAATTCACCCCTCCACTTT	CASSIYSSYNSPLHF
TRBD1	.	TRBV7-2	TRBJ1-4	TGTGCCAGCAGCCCTAGGGACAGGGGGCTTAGGGAAAAACTGTTTTTT	CASSPRDRGLREKLFF
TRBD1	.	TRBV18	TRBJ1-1	TGTGCCAGCGCAACAGGGGAGAACACTGAAGCTTTCTTT	CASATGENTEAFF
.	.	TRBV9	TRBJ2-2	TGTGCCAGCAGCGTAGGGCCAGGGGCACTCACCGGGGAGCTGTTTTTT	CASSVGPGALTGELFF
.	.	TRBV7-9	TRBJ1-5	TGTGCCAGCAGCTTAGCGAACGTGGGGGGGCCCCAGCATTTT	CASSLANVGGPQHF
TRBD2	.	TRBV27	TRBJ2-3	TGTGCCAGCAGTTTCCTAGCGGGAATCACAGATACGCAGTATTTT	CASSFLAGITDTQYF
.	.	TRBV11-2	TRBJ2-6	TGTGCCAGCAGCTCTGTTTTACAGGATTCCTCTGGGGCCAACGTCCTGACTTTC	CASSSVLQDSSGANVLTF
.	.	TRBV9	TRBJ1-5	TGTGCCAGCAGCGTAGACTCGAGCAATCAGCCCCAGCATTTT	CASSVDSSNQPQHF
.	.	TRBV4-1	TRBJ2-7	TGCGCCAGCAGCCAAGTACATCCCCTCTACGAGCAGTACTTC	CASSQVHPLYEQYF
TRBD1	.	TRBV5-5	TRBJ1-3	TGTGCCAGCAGCTCCCCAGGGGGAGGAAACACCATATATTTT	CASSSPGGGNTIYF
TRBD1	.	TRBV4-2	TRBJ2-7	TGTGCCAGCAGCCAGGACAACCGGGACAGGGGGTACGAGCAGTACTTC	CASSQDNRDRGYEQYF
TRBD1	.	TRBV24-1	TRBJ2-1	TGTGCCACCAGTGATCCACAACCCGGGGACAGGGAGATCAATGAGCAGTTCTTC	CATSDPQPGDREINEQFF
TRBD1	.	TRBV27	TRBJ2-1	TGTGCCAGCAGTATAACCGGGACAGGTACCAATGAGCAGTTCTTC	CASSITGTGTNEQFF
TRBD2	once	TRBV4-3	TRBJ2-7	TGCGCCAGCAGCCAAGCCGCCCTAGCGGACTCCTCCTACGAGCAGTACTTC	CASSQAALADSSYEQYF
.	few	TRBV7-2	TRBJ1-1	TGTGCCAGCAGCTTAGTCGGACACGGCCGCCCTGAAGCTTTCTTT	CASSLVGHGRPEAFF
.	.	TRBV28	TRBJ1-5	TGTGCCAGCAGTTTATCGGGTCCAAGCCGGCAGCCCCAGCATTTT	CASSLSGPSRQPQHF
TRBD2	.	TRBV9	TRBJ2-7	TGTGCCAGCAGCATCGGGACTAGCGGGAGTGCCCACGAGCAGTACTTC	CASSIGTSGSAHEQYF
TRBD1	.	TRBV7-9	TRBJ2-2	TGTGCCAGCAGCTCGGGGACAGGGCTGAACACCGGGGAGCTGTTTTTT	CASSSGTGLNTGELFF
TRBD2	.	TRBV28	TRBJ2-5	TGTGCCAGCAGTTTAGACTCCTCGTTAGCGGGAGGCACGGAGACCCAGTACTTC	CASSLDSSLAGGTETQYF
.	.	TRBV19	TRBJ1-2	TGTGCCAGTAGCCCTACCCCCCACTATGGCTACACCTTC	CASSPTPHYGYTF
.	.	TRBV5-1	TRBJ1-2	TGCGCCAGCAGGTCCCTATCTGTCTATGGCTACACCTTC	CASRSLSVYGYTF
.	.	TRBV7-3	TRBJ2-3	TGTGCCAGCAGCTCCGGTAGTACGCAGTATTTT	CASSSGSTQYF
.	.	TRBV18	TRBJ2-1	TGTGCCAGCTCACCATTCAGAAGACAGGAGATTTACAATGAGCAGTTCTTC	CASSPFRRQEIYNEQFF
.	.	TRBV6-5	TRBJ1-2	TGTGCCAGCAATAACAGCCCCTCCGGTGGCTACACCTTC	CASNNSPSGGYTF
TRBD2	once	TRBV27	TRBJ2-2	TGTGCCAGCAGCCGCGGGGGGGCCGCCGGGGAGCTGTTTTTT	CASSRGGAAGELFF
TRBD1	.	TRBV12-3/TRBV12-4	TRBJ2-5	TGTGCCAGCAGTCGGGACAGAAAAGAGACCCAGTACTTC	CASSRDRKETQYF